This T cell receptor beta chain was identified in a study of blood T cell repertoires in COVID-19 (dated by TCRdb to about 2020). Background for the entire study: Samples from collaborators originated in the United States, Italy and Spain and spanned both the acute and convalescent phases of COVID-19. The prospective study material was composed of cDNA or gDNA derived from T cells, B-cell-depleted T cells, or PBMCs. Deeply sampled blood TCRbeta repertoires from subjects exposed to, actively infected with, or recovered from COVID-19 were included in the dataset. The repertoires were released in a freely available public database intended as a resource for research on the immune response to SARS-CoV-2. The samples were drawn from two sources: the first 160 participants of the ongoing ImmuneRACE study, and approximately 1,300 subjects contributed by 6 global collaborators. Nearly every sample came with metadata listing a de-identified subject ID, COVID-19 status, age in years and sex. Where available, HLA class I and class II types were taken from metadata supplied by the sample provider and were not determined by assay-based typing.

In the prospective study, participants were about 18 to 95 years old, resided in fewer than 25 geographic areas of the United States, and were enrolled through a virtual design. To assign participants to cohorts, the prospective study relied on clinical history that participants themselves reported in a screening survey and a study questionnaire. Recovered participants in ImmuneRACE Cohort 3 were defined by two consecutive negative NP/OP PCR tests, clearance by a healthcare professional, or resolution of symptoms. Mobile phlebotomists in the prospective study collected whole blood, serum and a nasopharyngeal or oropharyngeal swab from every participant. Over a roughly 2-month period, participants in the prospective study had the option of providing additional blood draws and questionnaires. Before DNA extraction, blood samples from the prospective study were shipped at room temperature or frozen.

TCRbeta CDR3 regions were amplified from genomic DNA by means of the immunoSEQ Assay, a bias-controlled multiplex PCR. The authors processed their data as follows. The number of nucleated cells in each sample was estimated from the amplification of reference gene primers within the assay. To quantify the absolute abundance of each unique TCRbeta CDR3 rearrangement, sequence reads were collapsed and filtered. For each sample, productive Simpson clonality was calculated by taking the square root of Simpson's diversity index across productive rearrangements. TCRdb took this table from immuneACCESS and kept in-frame rearrangements with V and J called. Such tables lack part of the clones; where checked against another copy, unresolved V genes explain under half of the gap, and the rest is unexplained. That table is the source of V, J and clone size, and D and trimming were worked out from the DNA. The sample yields approximately 300,000 clones; about 87% were counted once. Roughly 5% of the sample goes to the ten largest clones.

As concerns this clone: Its antigen specificity is not known. Base qualities were left out, and no much larger clone turns up one base away.

Overall study outcomes, separate from this receptor: The quantity of clinical and demographic metadata differed by source and by participant and was supplied without curation.

After removal of 4 bases from V and 3 bases from J, the junction retains 10 bases not matched to a gene. From the cysteine through the phenylalanine, the CDR3 covers 17 amino acids. The retained sequence is limited to the CDR3, 51 bases, with the frame set at the first base. Reading the germline V gene gives CDR1 SGHAT and CDR2 FQNNGV. The rearrangement joined TRBV11-2 to TRBJ2-1, with 9 junctional bases fitting TRBD2. The clonotype comes from a woman in her 30s who had recovered from COVID-19. The specimen was PBMCs or T cells enriched from blood (not recorded which). CDR3 loop: CASSSRTVAGVYNEQFF. In nucleotides, the sequence is TGTGCCAGCAGCTCCAGAACCGTAGCGGGGGTCTACAATGAGCAGTTCTTC.